This T cell receptor (beta chain) was captured by sequencing in a study of shared clonotypes between healthy human individuals. The protocol was immunoSEQ multiplex PCR, while the TCRdb copy is restricted to in-frame clones and leaves out a portion. The sample holds a few million clones, roughly 95% seen once. General observations from the study: Limitation of the genetic and exposure-history diversity represented came from the few donors.

A note on this clone: Its antigen is still unknown.

Trimming cost V 5 bases and J 10 bases, with 11 bases left between them. Germline V gives CDR1 GTSNPN, CDR2 SVGIG (reference sequence). CDR3 size: 11 residues. Input material: naive CD4+ T cells sorted from blood. The subset was: CD45RA+ positively selected. This clonotype was sampled from a man between 18 and 35 years old in good health. The chain employs TRBV30 and TRBJ1-4; D remains ambiguous. CDR3 region: CAWDRVGKLFF. The CDR3 region has the DNA TGTGCCTGGGATAGAGTTGGAAAACTGTTTTTT.